This passage covers 24 T cell receptor beta chains from one sample sequenced in a study. Treg sorting used a CD4+CD25+CD127-/low gate. Via MiXCR, TCRdb re-called the 5' RACE reads, giving one row per CDR3 protein. The sample carries approximately 10,000 distinct CDR3 sequences, just over 25% recorded once. The sequencing input was Tregs sorted from blood. The receptors derive from a female donor with breast cancer.

This clonotype has more than one count but fewer than ten. The gene calls are TRBV20-1 and TRBJ2-1; D not resolved. The CDR3 contains 11 residues. CDR1 DFQATT and CDR2 SNEGSKA come from the germline V gene (reference sequence). The CDR3 DNA reads as TGCACGGCCAAGATTTACAATGAGCAGTTCTTC. Translating it yields CTAKIYNEQFF.

As regards this clonotype: A much larger clonotype is one base distant, so this may be a read error. In DNA form, the CDR3 reads TGCAGTGCTAGAGGTGGTAGCGGCAATGAGCAGTCCTTC. Its protein product is CSARGGSGNEQSF. The V call is TRBV20-1, the J call TRBJ2-1; D is perhaps TRBD2 (6 bases). The CDR3 length is 13 residues. Per germline, CDR1 DFQATT and CDR2 SNEGSKA (reference sequence).

A single count supports this clonotype. This may be a read error, as it is one base from a much larger clone. The chain combines TRBV6-2 or TRBV6-3 with TRBJ1-5; weak D call: TRBD1 (6 bases). Germline V lookup: CDR1 MNHEY, CDR2 SVGEGT. V gave up 6 bases and J gave up 0 bases, with 15 bases separating them. The CDR3 spans 16 residues. In DNA form, the CDR3 reads TGTGCCAGCAGACGCCATCGACAGGATAGCAATCAGCCCCAGCATTTT. It yields the protein CASRRHRQDSNQPQHF.

There are many counts of this clonotype. The chain recombines TRBV7-2 with TRBJ2-1, with a weak D call TRBD2 (5 bases). The V end lost 2 bases, the J end lost 3 bases, and 11 bases lay between the germline ends. Germline CDR1 and CDR2: SGHTA and FQGNSA. This CDR3 spans 15 amino acids. As DNA, the CDR3 is TGTGCCAGCAGCTTAAGCGGAGTAGTCTACAATGAGCAGTTCTTC. It encodes CASSLSGVVYNEQFF.

This rearrangement joins TRBV9 to TRBJ1-2; 9 positions agree with TRBD1. The CDR3 extends over 15 amino acids. V dropped 3 bases and J dropped 5; count of bases not matched to a gene: 8. Germline V gene sequence: CDR1 SGDLS, CDR2 YYNGEE. CDR3 in DNA: TGTGCCAGCAGCGACAAGACAGGGGGTGGATATGGCTACACCTTC. As protein: CASSDKTGGGYGYTF.

On this clonotype: Likely a read error: the CDR3 ends without its conserved phenylalanine or tryptophan. CDR3 coding DNA: TGTGCCAGCAGCTTGGCGGGACAGGGGGCTGTCTACGAGCAGTACTCC. This encodes CASSLAGQGAVYEQYS. This rearrangement joins TRBV7-9 to TRBJ2-7; 12 nucleotides match TRBD1. V shed 3 bases, J shed 3 bases, and the junction held 6 bases outside the gene matches. The V gene's germline CDR1 is SEHNR and CDR2 FQNEAQ (reference sequence). The CDR3 is 16 amino acids.

This clonotype is medium-sized in the sample. The V call is TRBV4-1, the J call TRBJ1-1; possible D gene TRBD1, 6 bases. This CDR3 comprises 15 residues. The germline V and J ends were trimmed by 3 bases and 2 bases, with 13 bases remaining between them. CDR1 is MGHRA, CDR2 YSYEKL, per germline. DNA of the CDR3: TGCGCCAGCAGCCACGACTCACAGGGTAACACTGAAGCTTTCTTT. Its translation is CASSHDSQGNTEAFF.

V usage is TRBV7-8 and J usage is TRBJ2-1, with D maybe TRBD1 (5 bases). Germline values: CDR1 SGHVS, CDR2 FQNEAQ. This CDR3 region has 12 residues. The V end was cut by 5 bases, the J end by 7 bases, with 9 bases between. In DNA form, the CDR3 reads TGTGCCAGCAGCGCCAAGGGGAATGAGCAGTTCTTC. Translation gives CASSAKGNEQFF.

The CDR3 coding sequence is TGTGCCAGCAGCCCGGGACTAGCGGGGAACAATGAGCAGTTCTTC. Amino acids: CASSPGLAGNNEQFF. The rearrangement joins TRBV7-2 to TRBJ2-1; the match to TRBD2 covers 13 bases. The CDR3 spans 15 residues. V trimming: 5 bases; J trimming: 5 bases; junction bases outside the gene matches: 3. Germline values: CDR1 SGHTA, CDR2 FQGNSA.

This clonotype was observed a handful of times. The V call is TRBV5-4, the J call TRBJ1-1, with 7 nucleotides matching TRBD1. With 4 bases clipped from V and 3 bases from J, the junction kept 6 bases outside the gene matches. Germline lookup yields CDR1 SGHNT and CDR2 YYREEE (reference sequence). The CDR3 covers 14 residues. The CDR3 DNA reads TGTGCCAGCAGCACCAGGACAGGAGACACTGAAGCTTTCTTT. The encoded protein is CASSTRTGDTEAFF. Full variable domain (rest looked up from reference TRBV5-4 and TRBJ1-1): ETGVTQSPTHLIKTRGQQVTLRCSSQSGHNTVSWYQQALGQGPQFIFQYYREEENGRGNFPPRFSGLQFPNYSSELNVNALELDDSALYLCASSTRTGDTEAFFGQGTRLTVV.

Comments on this clonotype: This may come from a read error, since a much larger clone is one base off. This chain joins TRBV25-1 and TRBJ2-2; 7 bases are a match to TRBD1. The CDR3 is 16 amino acids. The germline gives CDR1 MGHDK, CDR2 SYGVNS. The CDR3: CAGSKDGQGDTGELFF. The CDR3 DNA follows: TGTGCCGGCAGTAAGGATGGGCAGGGGGACACCGGGGAGCTGTTTTTT. Variable domain in full (rest from reference TRBV25-1 and TRBJ2-2): EADIYQTPRYLVIGTGKKITLECSQTMGHDKMYWYQQDPGMELHLIHYSYGVNSTEKGDLSSESTVSRIRTEHFPLTLESARPSHTSQYLCAGSKDGQGDTGELFFGEGSRLTVL.

As to this clonotype: The conserved final phenylalanine or tryptophan is absent from the CDR3, which likely points to a read error. V gene TRBV5-1 combines with J gene TRBJ1-1; 8 bases are shared with TRBD1. The CDR3 covers 15 residues. Germline loops: CDR1 SGHRS, CDR2 YFSETQ. With 4 bases clipped from V and 4 bases from J, the junction kept 9 bases outside the gene matches. The CDR3 sequence: CASSKEWTGPTEAFS. CDR3 coding DNA: TGCGCCAGCAGCAAAGAATGGACAGGGCCCACTGAAGCTTTCTCT.

The gene calls are TRBV7-6 and TRBJ1-6; D is unclear. CDR1 is SGHVS and CDR2 is FNYEAQ in the germline V gene. The CDR3 runs to 14 residues. Trimming took off 4 bases at V and 5 bases at J, with 9 bases between the two ends. CDR3 in amino acids: CASSSRGHNSPLHF. In DNA form, the CDR3 reads TGTGCCAGCAGCTCAAGAGGGCATAATTCACCCCTCCACTTT.

As to this clonotype: Since a much larger clone is just one base distant, this may be a read error. The chain recombines TRBV9 with TRBJ1-5; possible D gene TRBD1, 6 bases. Germline CDR1 and CDR2: SGDLS and YYNGEE. CDR3 length: 14 amino acids. The CDR3 protein is CAGSVGGGNQPQHF. The CDR3 nucleotides read TGTGCCGGCAGCGTAGGGGGTGGCAATCAGCCCCAGCATTTT.

The sample holds many counts of this clonotype. The chain uses TRBV12-3 or TRBV12-4 and TRBJ2-7; TRBD2 agrees at 7 bases. J gave up 7 bases and V 7 bases, and 13 bases lay outside the gene matches. The CDR3 has 14 amino acids. The CDR3 sequence: CASKLGALGGEQYF. CDR3 nucleotide sequence: TGTGCCAGCAAACTGGGCGCCCTGGGGGGGGAGCAGTACTTC.

Regarding this clonotype: The junction does not match germline at one end; this may be a read error. The chain employs TRBV2 and TRBJ1-6; D unresolved. Germline V gives CDR1 SNHLY, CDR2 FYNNEI. There are 13 residues in the CDR3. Here the CDR3 reads CASRLPPNSPLHF. The DNA for the CDR3 is TGTGCCAGCAGATTACCGCCTAATTCACCCCTCCACTTC.

Details on this clonotype: Being one base from a much bigger clone, this may be a read error. The missing conserved phenylalanine or tryptophan at the end of this CDR3 makes a read error likely. The CDR3 spells CSARRVLRRSGNEQFL. The CDR3 DNA reads TGCAGTGCTAGAAGGGTACTCCGAAGGAGTGGTAATGAGCAGTTCCTC. V and J are TRBV20-1 and TRBJ2-1; D ambiguous. Germline V gives CDR1 DFQATT, CDR2 SNEGSKA (reference sequence). Trimming left V 2 bases short and J 7 bases short, with 21 bases between. This CDR3 is built from 16 residues.

This clonotype showed up just a few times. CDR3 nucleotide sequence: TGCAGCGGCCTAGGCGTTGAGCAGTTCTTC. Protein product: CSGLGVEQFF. V is TRBV29-1 and J is TRBJ2-1, with D unresolved. Trimming took off 7 bases at V and 9 bases at J, with 10 bases between the two ends. Germline-derived CDR1 and CDR2 are SQVTM and ANQGSEA. The CDR3 spans 10 residues.

This clonotype counts as medium-sized. This rearrangement joins TRBV4-3 to TRBJ1-1; 8 bases map to TRBD1. Germline V gives CDR1 LGHNA, CDR2 YSLEER. Trimming cost V 1 base and J 5 bases; bases outside gene matches: 6. This CDR3 has 15 residues. CDR3 bases: TGCGCCAGCAGCCAAGGGACAGGGAGGTCGACTGAAGCTTTCTTT. This gives the protein CASSQGTGRSTEAFF.

This chain connects TRBV11-2 to TRBJ2-3; 7 positions agree with TRBD2. Trimming at V came to 1 base and at J to 8 bases, leaving 15 bases not matched to a gene. CDR1 is SGHAT and CDR2 is FQNNGV in the germline V gene. The CDR3 runs to 17 residues. The CDR3 DNA follows: TGTGCCAGCAGCTTAGTTTACTCTGCGGGAGAGCTTGGTACGCAGTATTTT. This sequence encodes CASSLVYSAGELGTQYF. Full variable domain (remainder filled in from reference TRBV11-2 and TRBJ2-3): EAGVAQSPRYKIIEKRQSVAFWCNPISGHATLYWYQQILGQGPKLLIQFQNNGVVDDSQLPKDRFSAERLKGVDSTLKIQPAKLEDSAVYLCASSLVYSAGELGTQYFGPGTRLTVL.

The rearrangement joins TRBV10-2 to TRBJ2-7; D possibly corresponds to TRBD2 (5 bases). The CDR3 consists of 13 residues. CDR1 and CDR2 (germline): WSHSY, SAAADI. V was trimmed by 9 bases and J by 1 base, leaving 13 bases between them. CDR3 amino acids: CASQRVQSYEQYF. The CDR3 DNA reads TGCGCCAGTCAGAGGGTCCAATCCTACGAGCAGTACTTC.

To note about this clonotype: One junction end disagrees with the germline gene, perhaps due to a read error. V usage is TRBV7-2 and J usage is TRBJ1-1; TRBD1 is a possible D gene (5 bases). CDR1 SGHTA and CDR2 FQGNSA come from the germline V gene. The CDR3 runs 16 residues. CDR3 coding DNA: TGTGCTAGCAGCTTATTATCAGGGAGGATGAACACTGAAGCTTTCTTT. It is translated as CASSLLSGRMNTEAFF.

The table lists this clonotype with a few counts. A much larger clone is a single base away; this may be a read error. J is TRBJ2-2 and V is TRBV6-5; 10 nucleotides agree with TRBD2. V gave up 5 bases and J gave up 5 bases; unmatched junction bases: 5. In germline, CDR1 is MNHEY, CDR2 SVGAGI. The CDR3 extends over 15 amino acids. This CDR3 is CASSPPSGGTGELFF. The CDR3 DNA sequence: TGTGCCAGCAGTCCCCCTAGCGGGGGAACCGGGGAGCTGTTTTTT.

This clonotype is labeled as medium-sized. The gene calls are TRBV6-5 and TRBJ1-1, with unresolved D. The CDR3 spans 13 residues. Germline V gives CDR1 MNHEY, CDR2 SVGAGI. Trimming took 6 bases from V and 0 from J, leaving 8 bases between them. This CDR3 is CASRAGMNTEAFF. The CDR3 nucleotides read TGTGCCAGCAGGGCCGGGATGAACACTGAAGCTTTCTTT.